One sample yielded the 23 T cell receptor beta chains listed below, sequenced in a study of blood T cell repertoires in COVID-19. Clones were sequenced by immunoSEQ multiplex PCR, and TCRdb holds only the in-frame ones, with some missing. Among approximately 180,000 clones listed, 75% to 95% were seen once. Sample: peripheral blood. All receptors derive from a middle-aged man with acute or convalescent COVID-19.

The rearrangement uses TRBV7-2 and TRBJ2-3; unclear D gene. The germline V gene has CDR1 SGHTA and CDR2 FQGNSA. Trimming shortened V by 5 bases and J by 3 bases, and 12 bases separated the two germline ends. The CDR3 has 14 amino acids. The CDR3 region has the DNA TGTGCCAGCAGCCTTCGACTTTCTACAGATACGCAGTATTTT. This codes for CASSLRLSTDTQYF.

The chain has TRBV4-3 and TRBJ2-3; TRBD2 matches 13 bases. In germline, CDR1 is LGHNA, CDR2 YSLEER. The CDR3 is 18 amino acids. The ends lost 2 bases at V and 0 bases at J; junction bases unmatched: 5. This chain's CDR3 is CASSQLPGLAGSTDTQYF. DNA for the CDR3: TGCGCCAGCAGCCAACTACCGGGACTAGCGGGGAGCACAGATACGCAGTATTTT.

The gene calls are TRBV23-1 and TRBJ1-3, with 8 bases identical to TRBD1. TRBV23-1 is classed as an ORF, of uncertain function. The ends lost 6 bases at V and 0 bases at J; junction bases unmatched: 10. The CDR3 length is 17 residues. The CDR3 bases are TGCGCCAGCAGGACCCGACAGGGGACTTACTCTGGAAACACCATATATTTT. Translating it yields CASRTRQGTYSGNTIYF.

This chain uses TRBV5-1 with TRBJ1-1; 9 bases fit TRBD1. CDR1 is SGHRS and CDR2 is YFSETQ in the germline V gene. After removal of 4 bases from V and 0 bases from J, the junction contained 4 bases not matched to a gene. The CDR3 is 15 amino acids. CDR3 loop: CASSPRTGVNTEAFF. Written as DNA, the CDR3 is TGCGCCAGCAGCCCCAGGACAGGGGTGAACACTGAAGCTTTCTTT.

V usage is TRBV6-5 and J usage is TRBJ1-2; 8 nucleotides agree with TRBD1. The CDR3 covers 14 residues. V dropped 8 bases and J dropped 4; count of bases not matched to a gene: 9. CDR1 and CDR2 from the germline V gene are MNHEY and SVGAGI. Here the CDR3 reads CASDRTGTGYGYTF. In DNA, the CDR3 is TGTGCCAGCGACCGGACAGGGACGGGCTATGGCTACACCTTC.

This sequence joins TRBV10-3 and TRBJ2-5, with D maybe TRBD2 (5 bases). In germline, CDR1 is ENHRY, CDR2 SYGVKD. Trimming took off 3 bases at V and 1 base at J, with 6 bases between the two ends. The CDR3 length is 13 residues. CDR3 amino acids: CAISDRGQETQYF. For the CDR3, the DNA is TGTGCCATCAGTGATCGGGGCCAAGAGACCCAGTACTTC.

The chain combines TRBV9 with TRBJ2-7; 9 nucleotides agree with TRBD1. In germline, CDR1 is SGDLS, CDR2 YYNGEE. The CDR3 totals 13 residues. The ends lost 0 bases at V and 6 bases at J; junction bases unmatched: 1. This CDR3 reads CASSVDRGREQYF. CDR3 in DNA: TGTGCCAGCAGCGTAGACAGGGGGCGCGAGCAGTACTTC.

The CDR3: CASNDRGMNTEAFF. For the CDR3, the DNA is TGTGCCAGCAACGACAGGGGGATGAACACTGAAGCTTTCTTT. The V and J genes are TRBV6-5 and TRBJ1-1, with TRBD1 identical over 9 bases. Germline lookup yields CDR1 MNHEY and CDR2 SVGAGI. V lost 7 bases to trimming and J lost 0 bases; unmatched junction nucleotides: 3. This CDR3 has 14 residues.

The V gene is TRBV5-1, the J gene TRBJ2-4; 7 nucleotides line up with TRBD1. CDR3 length: 15 amino acids. The ends lost 0 bases at V and 16 bases at J; junction bases unmatched: 16. Germline V gives CDR1 SGHRS, CDR2 YFSETQ. CDR3 DNA sequence: TGCGCCAGCAGCTTGGGTGGACAGGTCTCAACGAACCTTTACTTC. Protein sequence: CASSLGGQVSTNLYF.

The chain couples TRBV19 to TRBJ2-1, with D possibly matching TRBD2 (5 bases). The CDR3 length is 18 residues. Germline V lookup: CDR1 LNHDA, CDR2 SQIVND (reference sequence). Trimming pared 3 bases from V and 2 bases from J, leaving 20 bases between. For the CDR3, the DNA is TGTGCCAGTAGTATGTGTAGACTCCAGCGGCCCACCTACAATGAGCAGTTCTTC. Residues: CASSMCRLQRPTYNEQFF.

This chain joins TRBV3-1 (or the pseudogene TRBV3-2) and TRBJ2-3; TRBD2 matches 14 bases. Germline CDR1 and CDR2: LGHDT and YNNKEL (reference sequence). CDR3 length: 20 residues. With 2 bases clipped from V and 0 bases from J, the junction kept 10 bases outside the gene matches. In DNA, the CDR3 is TGTGCCAGCAGCCAACTTCGGACTAGCGGGGGGCAAAGAAGCACAGATACGCAGTATTTT. Residues: CASSQLRTSGGQRSTDTQYF.

This chain uses TRBV4-2 with TRBJ2-7; the match to TRBD2 covers 11 bases. Germline CDR1 reads LGHNA; CDR2 reads YNFKEQ. Germline trimming cut 0 bases from V and 1 base from J; bases unmatched to any gene: 2. CDR3 length: 16 amino acids. The DNA of the CDR3 is TGTGCCAGCAGCCAAGAGGGACTAGCGGCATCCTACGAGCAGTACTTC. This translates into CASSQEGLAASYEQYF.

V usage is TRBV7-8 and J usage is TRBJ2-7; D gene ambiguous. CDR3 size: 13 residues. Germline CDR1 and CDR2: SGHVS and FQNEAQ. V shed 1 base and J shed 3 bases, with 7 bases lying between them. In nucleotides, the CDR3 is TGTGCCAGCAGCTTAGGGGCCCACTACGAGCAGTACTTC. The encoded protein is CASSLGAHYEQYF.

V and J are TRBV5-6 and TRBJ2-2; a possible D gene is TRBD2 (6 bases). Between the trimmed V and J ends, which lost 2 bases and 5 bases, there was a span of 13 bases. The CDR3 runs to 15 residues. CDR1 is SGHDT and CDR2 is YYEEEE in the germline V gene. This CDR3 reads CASSFVSGRTGELFF. CDR3 DNA: TGTGCCAGCAGCTTCGTTTCAGGGAGGACCGGGGAGCTGTTTTTT. The full variable domain, in which reference TRBV5-6 and TRBJ2-2 provide the parts outside the CDR3, is DAGVTQSPTHLIKTRGQQVTLRCSPKSGHDTVSWYQQALGQGPQFIFQYYEEEERQRGNFPDRFSGHQFPNYSSELNVNALLLGDSALYLCASSFVSGRTGELFFGEGSRLTVL.

The rearrangement joins TRBV2 to TRBJ2-1, with TRBD2 identical over 7 bases. Germline CDR1 reads SNHLY; CDR2 reads FYNNEI. The CDR3 has 15 amino acids. The J segment lost 7 bases and the V segment lost 8 bases, leaving 14 bases of the junction unmatched. CDR3 bases: TGTGCCAGCTCGCCTAGCGGCCACCCGAGAAATGAGCAGTTCTTC. Protein sequence: CASSPSGHPRNEQFF.

The chain is built from TRBV27 and TRBJ1-5; D call uncertain. CDR1 is MNHEY, CDR2 SMNVEV, per germline (reference sequence). This CDR3 contains 14 residues. The V end was cut by 1 base, the J end by 4 bases, with 8 bases between. This CDR3 is CASSLLAANQPQHF. Written as DNA, the CDR3 is TGTGCCAGCAGTTTATTAGCAGCTAATCAGCCCCAGCATTTT.

The gene calls are TRBV28 and TRBJ2-2, with D unclear. V gave up 6 bases and J gave up 0 bases, with 11 bases separating them. This CDR3 has 15 amino acids. CDR1 MDHEN and CDR2 SYDVKM come from the germline V gene. CDR3 nucleotides: TGTGCCAGCAGCAATTACATTTCGAACACCGGGGAGCTGTTTTTT. Translating gives CASSNYISNTGELFF.

The chain employs TRBV14 and TRBJ1-2; D perhaps matches TRBD1 (6 bases). The ends were cut back, 2 bases at V and 3 bases at J, with 10 bases in the middle. Germline V CDR1 and CDR2: SGHDN, FVKESK. This CDR3 has 14 amino acids. The CDR3 DNA is TGTGCCAGCAGCCAAATCGCAGGGGACTATGGCTACACCTTC. Translated: CASSQIAGDYGYTF.

About this clone: A junction end diverges from the germline sequence, so it may reflect a read error. The rearrangement joins TRBV3-1 (or the pseudogene TRBV3-2) to TRBJ2-3; D ambiguous. This CDR3 has 15 amino acids. Germline V lookup: CDR1 LGHDT, CDR2 YNNKEL (reference sequence). The CDR3, as DNA: TGTGCCAGCAGTCAAGAAATCCCACACACAGATACGCAGTATTTT. It encodes CASSQEIPHTDTQYF.

The chain is built from TRBV19 and TRBJ2-1; 11 bases fit TRBD2. Losses at the gene ends were 4 bases for V and 10 bases for J; bases not matched to a gene: 9. The CDR3 length is 15 residues. The germline CDR1 and CDR2 sequences are LNHDA and SQIVND (reference sequence). The DNA of the CDR3 is TGTGCCAGTAGTAACGGACTAGCGGGTCCATACGAGCAGTTCTTC. Amino acids: CASSNGLAGPYEQFF.

The gene calls are TRBV29-1 and TRBJ1-1; 7 bases fit TRBD1. After removal of 4 bases from V and 7 bases from J, the junction contained 6 bases not matched to a gene. Germline CDR1 and CDR2: SQVTM and ANQGSEA. The CDR3 has 12 residues. CDR3 DNA sequence: TGCAGCGTTGTATGGGGACAGAGTGAAGCTTTCTTT. As protein: CSVVWGQSEAFF. The full variable domain, with the rest looked up from reference TRBV29-1 and TRBJ1-1, is SAVISQKPSRDICQRGTSLTIQCQVDSQVTMMFWYRQQPGQSLTLIATANQGSEATYESGFVIDKFPISRPNLTFSTLTVSNMSPEDSSIYLCSVVWGQSEAFFGQGTRLTVV.

V gene TRBV6-2 or TRBV6-3 combines with J gene TRBJ1-1; 7 bases agree with TRBD1. This CDR3 has 14 amino acids. Germline V lookup: CDR1 MNHEY, CDR2 SVGEGT. With 7 bases clipped from V and 4 bases from J, the junction kept 9 bases outside the gene matches. CDR3 sequence: CASNPLTGVTEAFF. For the CDR3, the DNA is TGTGCCAGCAACCCACTAACAGGGGTCACTGAAGCTTTCTTT.

This clone appeared a few times. The chain combines TRBV12-3 or TRBV12-4 with TRBJ1-5; D remains unclear. V shed 7 bases and J shed 7 bases, with 14 bases lying between them. There are 13 residues in the CDR3. CDR3 nucleotides: TGTGCCAGCAACCGGGGATTCCTACAGCCCCAGCATTTT. It specifies CASNRGFLQPQHF.